This TCR beta chain was captured by sequencing in a study of early T cells in non-severe SARS-CoV-2 infection. Germline V gene lookup returns CDR1 ENHRY and CDR2 SYGVKD. This CDR3 is 14 amino acids long. The V end lost 10 bases, the J end lost 7 bases, and 19 bases lay between the germline ends. TCRdb re-called the 5' RACE reads through MiXCR, storing one row per CDR3 protein. Seen here are tens of thousands of distinct CDR3 sequences, 15% observed once, and the top ten hold around 5.8%. This chain connects TRBV10-3 to TRBJ1-4; weak D call: TRBD1 (6 bases). The sequencing input was whole blood. The TCR sequence derives from an adult who was a healthcare worker with PCR-confirmed SARS-CoV-2 infection or an uninfected control (not recorded which). The CDR3 DNA reads as TGTGCCACCTCGGGGGCCAATAGAGGTGAAAAACTGTTTTTT. Its translation: CATSGANRGEKLFF.